This T cell receptor (beta chain) was recovered during a study of blood T cell repertoires in COVID-19. In the study overall: Samples of COVID-19 (acute and convalescent) were obtained from the United States, Italy and Spain.

Under the authors' procedure: Reference gene primer amplification in the assay estimated nucleated cell counts. This table comes from immunoSEQ multiplex PCR, and its TCRdb copy is limited to in-frame clones, with some not included. That table supplies the V and J calls and clone size; D and trimming were determined from the DNA. The sample lists about 250,000 clones; 88% were seen once. Sequenced sample: peripheral blood. This clonotype was obtained from an elderly man with acute or convalescent COVID-19.

CDR3 amino acids: CASSPALGRGLGGELFF. For the CDR3, the DNA is TGTGCCAGCTCACCGGCCCTCGGCAGGGGGCTAGGCGGGGAGCTGTTTTTT. The chain joins TRBV18 to TRBJ2-2; 8 bases match TRBD1. CDR1 and CDR2 (germline): KGHSH, LQKENI. After removal of 3 bases from V and 7 bases from J, the junction contained 13 bases not matched to a gene. CDR3 length: 17 amino acids.